A single T cell receptor (beta chain) is shown here with its context. This clone was seen only once. Its antigen target is currently unknown. Qualities for individual bases were not recorded, and no much larger clone is one base off. V is trimmed back by 5 bases and J by 3 bases, and the junction contains 4 bases that no gene match accounts for. As encoded in the germline V gene, CDR1 is SGHVS while CDR2 is FQNEAQ. The CDR3 covers 13 residues, taking in both the cysteine and the phenylalanine. The kept DNA is CDR3 alone, 39 bases in frame from the first base. This entry is derived from a study of blood T cell repertoires in COVID-19 (dated by TCRdb to the early 2020s). About the investigation overall: Samples from collaborators originated in the United States, Italy and Spain and spanned both the acute and convalescent phases of COVID-19. The prospective study material was composed of cDNA or gDNA derived from T cells, B-cell-depleted T cells, or PBMCs. The dataset comprised deeply sampled blood TCRbeta repertoires from subjects exposed to, actively infected with, or recovered from COVID-19. The repertoires were released in a freely available public database meant as a resource for research on the immune response to SARS-CoV-2. The samples were drawn from two sources: the first 160 participants of the ongoing ImmuneRACE study, and 1,254 subjects contributed by 6 global collaborators. Sample metadata almost always included a de-identified subject ID, COVID-19 status, age in years and sex. Where available, HLA class I and class II types were obtained from metadata supplied by the sample provider rather than from assay-based typing.

TCRbeta CDR3 regions were amplified from genomic DNA by means of the immunoSEQ Assay, a bias-controlled multiplex PCR. Regarding the original processing steps: Within the assay, amplification of reference gene primers was used to estimate how many nucleated cells each sample contained. To quantify the absolute abundance of each unique TCRbeta CDR3 rearrangement, sequence reads were collapsed and filtered. Productive Simpson clonality was computed per sample as the square root of Simpson's diversity index over productive rearrangements. Held by TCRdb, this immuneACCESS table contains in-frame sequences only and omits some clones. Under half of the omission traces to an unresolved V gene where checked; the cause of the rest is unknown. That table supplies the V and J calls and clone size; D and trimming were determined from the DNA. This sample holds about 240,000 clones; more than 75% were observed only once. The top ten hold 12% of the sample.

The full study reports these points: The amount of clinical and demographic metadata varied by source and participant and was provided uncurated.

Whole blood was collected in K2EDTA tubes by collaborating institutions according to the institutions' own protocols. For TCRbeta analysis, collaborator samples were shipped as frozen whole blood, as isolated PBMCs, or as DNA extracted from either sample type. Sequenced material: peripheral blood. Recombination linked TRBV7-8 to TRBJ2-7; 7 central nucleotides agree with TRBD2. The receptor's source is an elderly man with acute or convalescent COVID-19. The CDR3 here reads CASSHRGDYEQYF. The DNA sequence is TGTGCCAGCAGCCACCGGGGGGACTACGAGCAGTACTTC.